This T cell receptor beta chain was captured by sequencing in a study of T cell responses to AZD1222 COVID-19 vaccine. This clone was picked up one time. No antigen is known for it. Assay: immunoSEQ multiplex PCR; the TCRdb copy retains only in-frame clones and omits some. The data hold around 90,000 clones, with roughly 89% observed a single time. This CDR3 comprises 11 residues. CDR1 and CDR2 from the germline V gene are SGHTS and YDEGEE. The germline V and J ends were trimmed by 4 bases and 8 bases, with 9 bases remaining between them. Points from the study as a whole: Receipt of two AZD1222 doses was followed by a rise in Spike-specific TCR breadth and depth. White British donors predominated, females outnumbered males, and clonal diversity was possibly underestimated.

The sample in question was peripheral blood, obtained on day 0 of MenACWY control vaccination. V is TRBV5-8 and J is TRBJ1-2, with no clear D. This TCR derives from an adult in good health. CDR3 coding DNA: TGTGCCAGCAGCCGCGTCGGGGGCTACACCTTC. Translating gives CASSRVGGYTF. Full variable domain (remainder filled in from reference TRBV5-8 and TRBJ1-2): EAGVTQSPTHLIKTRGQQATLRCSPISGHTSVYWYQQALGLGLQFLLWYDEGEERNRGNFPPRFSGRQFPNYSSELNVNALELEDSALYLCASSRVGGYTFGSGTRLTVV.